Following are 24 T cell receptor beta chains from one sample sequenced in a study of blood T cell repertoires in COVID-19. Profiled with immunoSEQ multiplex PCR; TCRdb holds only in-frame clones, not every one. This sample has a few hundred thousand clones, with 75% to 90% found just once. The sample was peripheral blood. The receptors here all came from a woman aged 60-75 years with acute or convalescent COVID-19.

The DNA for the CDR3 is TGTGCCAGCAGCTTACTAGCGGCCTCCTACAATGAGCAGTTCTTC. Amino acids: CASSLLAASYNEQFF. This sequence joins TRBV3-1 (or the pseudogene TRBV3-2) and TRBJ2-1; 8 positions match TRBD2. There are 15 residues in the CDR3. Germline V gene sequence: CDR1 LGHDT, CDR2 YNNKEL (reference sequence). Trimming cost V 5 bases and J 0 bases; bases outside gene matches: 3.

Only a few counts were recorded for this clone. The gene calls are TRBV15 and TRBJ2-7, with D hard to call. The CDR3 runs 13 residues. Germline values: CDR1 LNHNV, CDR2 YYDKDF (reference sequence). Trimming stripped 4 bases from V and 1 base from J, with 8 bases between. CDR3 sequence (DNA): TGTGCCACCAGCACCTTATTTTCCTACGAGCAGTACTTC. Translated: CATSTLFSYEQYF.

The chain couples TRBV19 to TRBJ2-7; TRBD1 matches at 10 bases. Unmatched junction bases numbered 9, after V lost 6 bases and J lost 4 bases. Germline V lookup: CDR1 LNHDA, CDR2 SQIVND (reference sequence). The length of the CDR3 is 15 residues. CDR3 in DNA: TGTGCCAGTAGCATGGGACAGGGGAAAGGGTACGAGCAGTACTTC. Its protein product is CASSMGQGKGYEQYF.

This sequence joins TRBV10-3 and TRBJ1-2, with a possible D match to TRBD1 (6 bases). Germline V CDR1 and CDR2: ENHRY, SYGVKD. This CDR3 region has 13 residues. V was trimmed by 3 bases and J by 4 bases, leaving 9 bases between them. This chain's CDR3 is CAISERDTYGYTF. The CDR3 coding sequence is TGTGCCATCAGTGAACGGGACACCTATGGCTACACCTTC.

CDR3 nucleotide sequence: TGCGCCAGCAGCTCCTCCGACTCATACCAAGAGACCCAGTACTTC. Protein sequence: CASSSSDSYQETQYF. The chain carries TRBV5-1 and TRBJ2-5; D gene uncertain. The V gene lost 3 bases and the J gene lost 0 bases, with 12 bases spanning the gap. The CDR3 runs to 15 residues. Germline V gives CDR1 SGHRS, CDR2 YFSETQ. Full variable domain (remainder filled in from reference TRBV5-1 and TRBJ2-5): KAGVTQTPRYLIKTRGQQVTLSCSPISGHRSVSWYQQTPGQGLQFLFEYFSETQRNKGNFPGRFSGRQFSNSRSEMNVSTLELGDSALYLCASSSSDSYQETQYFGPGTRLLVL.

This chain links TRBV2 with TRBJ1-1; D unresolved. The CDR3 sequence is 10 residues long. Per germline, CDR1 SNHLY and CDR2 FYNNEI. V lost 8 bases and J 9 bases, leaving 10 bases between the germline ends. CDR3 nucleotides: TGTGCCAGCGCGGGCGCCAAAGCTTTCTTT. It specifies CASAGAKAFF.

This clone was seen more than once but under ten times. The rearrangement uses TRBV7-9 and TRBJ2-7; D is uncertain. Trimming pared 6 bases from V and 3 bases from J, leaving 12 bases between. The germline gives CDR1 SEHNR, CDR2 FQNEAQ (reference sequence). This CDR3 has 13 amino acids. The CDR3 reads CASRESPDYEQYF. CDR3 nucleotides: TGTGCCAGCAGGGAGTCCCCCGACTACGAGCAGTACTTC. Using reference TRBV7-9 and TRBJ2-7 for the parts outside the CDR3, the full variable domain is DTGVSQNPRHKITKRGQNVTFRCDPISEHNRLYWYRQTLGQGPEFLTYFQNEAQLEKSRLLSDRFSAERPKGSFSTLEIQRTEQGDSAMYLCASRESPDYEQYFGPGTRLTVT.

This rearrangement joins TRBV18 to TRBJ2-1; 10 bases fit TRBD2. CDR1 is KGHSH and CDR2 is LQKENI in the germline V gene. There are 19 residues in the CDR3. V trimming: 2 bases; J trimming: 1 base; junction bases outside the gene matches: 11. The CDR3 bases are TGTGCCAGCTCACCAGTAGCTAGCGGGAGAAGGGGGTCCTACAATGAGCAGTTCTTC. Protein sequence: CASSPVASGRRGSYNEQFF.

For this clone: The sample contains more than one DNA sequence encoding this CDR3. The chain combines TRBV19 with TRBJ1-1; tentatively, D is TRBD1 (5 bases). This CDR3 has 14 residues. Germline-derived CDR1 and CDR2 are LNHDA and SQIVND (reference sequence). V gave up 1 base and J gave up 0 bases, with 6 bases separating them. The CDR3 loop reads CASSIGQMNTEAFF. CDR3 nucleotides: TGTGCCAGTAGTATAGGACAGATGAACACTGAAGCTTTCTTT. The full variable domain, with the rest looked up from reference TRBV19 and TRBJ1-1, is DGGITQSPKYLFRKEGQNVTLSCEQNLNHDAMYWYRQDPGQGLRLIYYSQIVNDFQKGDIAEGYSVSREKKESFPLTVTSAQKNPTAFYLCASSIGQMNTEAFFGQGTRLTVV.

The CDR3 DNA reads TGTGCCAGCAGCGTAGGGCCTAGCGATGAGCAGTTCTTC. Its translation: CASSVGPSDEQFF. The gene calls are TRBV9 and TRBJ2-1; D is perhaps TRBD2 (6 bases). Germline CDR1 SGDLS, CDR2 YYNGEE. The CDR3 length is 13 residues. V lost 0 bases and J lost 8, with 9 bases in between. Based on the CDR3 plus reference TRBV9 and TRBJ2-1, the full variable domain is DSGVTQTPKHLITATGQRVTLRCSPRSGDLSVYWYQQSLDQGLQFLIQYYNGEERAKGNILERFSAQQFPDLHSELNLSSLELGDSALYFCASSVGPSDEQFFGPGTRLTVL.

V gene TRBV6-5 combines with J gene TRBJ2-1; possible D gene TRBD1, 5 bases. V lost 7 bases, J lost 1 base, and 11 bases lay in between. Per the germline V gene, CDR1 is MNHEY and CDR2 is SVGAGI. The CDR3 runs to 14 residues. In DNA form, the CDR3 reads TGTGCCAGCACCGAACAGGTATCCTACAATGAGCAGTTCTTC. It translates to CASTEQVSYNEQFF.

V usage is TRBV27 and J usage is TRBJ1-6; a possible D gene is TRBD1 (5 bases). CDR1 and CDR2 (germline): MNHEY, SMNVEV (reference sequence). V was cut by 1 base and J by 7 bases, with 11 bases left in between. The CDR3 spans 15 residues. Here the CDR3 reads CASSLLDSLNSPLHF. Written as DNA, the CDR3 is TGTGCCAGCAGTTTATTAGACAGCCTAAATTCACCCCTCCACTTT.

V usage is TRBV27 and J usage is TRBJ2-3; D might be TRBD2 (8 bases). The V and J ends lost 0 bases and 5 bases respectively, with 12 bases between them. This CDR3 comprises 15 residues. Germline lookup yields CDR1 MNHEY and CDR2 SMNVEV (reference sequence). CDR3 amino acids: CASSLSTGTRDTQYF. The DNA for the CDR3 is TGTGCCAGCAGTTTATCGACAGGGACTAGAGATACGCAGTATTTT.

The chain couples TRBV24-1 to TRBJ2-6; 7 nucleotides line up with TRBD1. In germline, CDR1 is KGHDR, CDR2 SFDVKD. With 3 bases clipped from V and 2 bases from J, the junction kept 3 bases outside the gene matches. This CDR3 spans 16 amino acids. The CDR3 is CATSDRQGAGANVLTF. The CDR3 DNA follows: TGTGCCACCAGTGATCGCCAGGGGGCTGGGGCCAACGTCCTGACTTTC.

The chain combines TRBV6-2 or TRBV6-3 with TRBJ2-7; 7 bases line up with TRBD1. V gave up 5 bases and J gave up 4 bases; unmatched junction bases: 11. The CDR3 is made up of 15 amino acids. Germline-derived CDR1 and CDR2 are MNHEY and SVGEGT. CDR3 amino acids: CASSPSWTGLYEQYF. The CDR3 DNA reads as TGTGCCAGCAGTCCCTCCTGGACAGGTCTTTACGAGCAGTACTTC.

The rearrangement uses TRBV4-1 and TRBJ2-3, with D tentatively TRBD2 (5 bases). The CDR3 is 15 amino acids. Germline CDR1 and CDR2: MGHRA and YSYEKL. The ends were cut back, 5 bases at V and 4 bases at J, with 16 bases in the middle. The CDR3 DNA sequence: TGCGCCAGCAGCTCGCGGGTTCCGCACCCAGATACGCAGTATTTT. It specifies CASSSRVPHPDTQYF.

The chain uses TRBV27 and TRBJ2-3; 11 nucleotides align to TRBD2. This CDR3 has 16 residues. The V gene end was trimmed by 3 bases and the J gene end by 3 bases; junction bases not matched to a gene: 5. CDR1 is MNHEY and CDR2 is SMNVEV in the germline V gene (reference sequence). CDR3 sequence (DNA): TGTGCCAGCAGTTTGTCGACTAGCGGGACGACAGATACGCAGTATTTT. Its protein is CASSLSTSGTTDTQYF.

The chain recombines TRBV15 with TRBJ2-1; 9 bases align to TRBD2. This CDR3 comprises 19 residues. Trimming cost V 0 bases and J 6 bases; bases outside gene matches: 15. The V gene's germline CDR1 is LNHNV and CDR2 YYDKDF (reference sequence). CDR3 region: CATSREGIGSSGKINEQFF. Here the CDR3 DNA reads TGTGCCACCAGCAGAGAAGGGATCGGGTCTAGCGGGAAAATCAATGAGCAGTTCTTC.

The chain carries TRBV6-6 and TRBJ2-5; the D is unclear. CDR3 length equals 11 residues. Trimming removed 6 bases from V and 2 bases from J, with 4 bases in between. Germline loops: CDR1 MNHNY, CDR2 SVGAGI (reference sequence). The CDR3 DNA follows: TGTGCCAGCAGGAGGCAAGAGACCCAGTACTTC. It is translated as CASRRQETQYF.

The rearrangement joins TRBV3-1 (or the pseudogene TRBV3-2) to TRBJ1-6; D call uncertain. The V and J ends lost 2 bases and 7 bases respectively, with 18 bases between them. The CDR3 runs to 17 residues. Looked up from germline, CDR1 is LGHDT and CDR2 is YNNKEL (reference sequence). This CDR3 reads CASSQIKAGRLNSPLHF. The CDR3 coding sequence is TGTGCCAGCAGCCAAATTAAGGCAGGTCGGCTGAATTCACCCCTCCACTTT.

J is TRBJ1-1 and V is TRBV5-6; weak D call: TRBD1 (5 bases). This CDR3 is built from 15 residues. The V end lost 2 bases, the J end lost 4 bases, and 15 bases lay between the germline ends. Germline V gene sequence: CDR1 SGHDT, CDR2 YYEEEE. The CDR3 DNA reads as TGTGCCAGCAGCTTACCGGTCCGGGGGAGCACTGAAGCTTTCTTT. Encoded protein: CASSLPVRGSTEAFF.

This sequence joins TRBV5-6 and TRBJ2-5, with 8 bases identical to TRBD2. The CDR3 spans 18 residues. V dropped 0 bases and J dropped 1; count of bases not matched to a gene: 11. Germline assignment: CDR1 SGHDT and CDR2 YYEEEE. CDR3: CASSLAVGSGIFQETQYF. CDR3 in DNA: TGTGCCAGCAGCTTGGCCGTTGGTAGCGGGATCTTCCAAGAGACCCAGTACTTC.

This clone was seen a single time. The CDR3 protein is CASSPGLAGDEQYF. The CDR3 region has the DNA TGTGCCAGCAGCCCGGGACTAGCGGGAGACGAGCAGTACTTC. The rearrangement links TRBV3-1 (or the pseudogene TRBV3-2) to TRBJ2-7; 14 bases map to TRBD2. Germline CDR1 and CDR2: LGHDT and YNNKEL (reference sequence). The CDR3 loop spans 14 amino acids. Trimming removed 4 bases from V and 5 bases from J; junction bases left unmatched: 1.

The chain employs TRBV5-1 and TRBJ1-5, with 12 bases lining up with TRBD1. V lost 4 bases and J lost 6; bases outside the gene matches: 8. The CDR3 covers 16 residues. CDR1 is SGHRS and CDR2 is YFSETQ in the germline V gene. CDR3 nucleotide sequence: TGCGCCAGCAGCCTTGGGACAGGGGGCAGGGTTCAGCCCCAGCATTTT. Protein product: CASSLGTGGRVQPQHF.